The 22 T cell receptor beta chains below come from one sample, sequenced in a study of blood T cell repertoires in COVID-19. Libraries were prepared by immunoSEQ multiplex PCR; TCRdb keeps only in-frame clonotypes and omits some of them. The table lists nearly 200,000 clones, roughly 90% of them singletons. Material: peripheral blood. These receptors came from a woman in her seventies with acute or convalescent COVID-19.

The CDR3 reads CASSAQGSRDTQYF. DNA for the CDR3: TGTGCCAGCAGCGCCCAGGGTTCGCGCGATACGCAGTATTTT. This chain links TRBV7-9 with TRBJ2-3; tentatively, D is TRBD1 (5 bases). Between the trimmed V and J ends, which lost 5 bases and 6 bases, there was a span of 15 bases. The CDR3 covers 14 residues. The germline V gene has CDR1 SEHNR and CDR2 FQNEAQ (reference sequence).

The J gene is TRBJ1-5, the V gene TRBV4-3; no clear D. From germline, CDR1 is LGHNA and CDR2 YSLEER. The V end lost 1 base, the J end lost 6 bases, and 7 bases lay between the germline ends. The CDR3 has 13 residues. CDR3: CASSQVSGQPQHF. The CDR3 region has the DNA TGCGCCAGCAGCCAAGTGTCCGGTCAGCCCCAGCATTTT.

This chain links TRBV7-9 with TRBJ2-6; TRBD2 agrees at 9 bases. Germline V CDR1 and CDR2: SEHNR, FQNEAQ (reference sequence). The CDR3 loop spans 18 amino acids. The V segment lost 5 bases and the J segment 4 bases; nucleotides outside the gene matches: 12. This chain's CDR3 is CASSPPAGGYSGANVLTF. Written as DNA, the CDR3 is TGTGCCAGCAGCCCCCCAGCGGGGGGATATTCCGGGGCCAACGTCCTGACTTTC.

The chain has TRBV10-2 and TRBJ2-2, with D tentatively TRBD1 (6 bases). The CDR3 is 13 residues long. V shed 8 bases and J shed 2 bases, with 9 bases lying between them. CDR1 and CDR2 from the germline V gene are WSHSY and SAAADI. CDR3 residues: CASGTLNTGELFF. The CDR3 DNA follows: TGCGCCAGCGGGACACTCAACACCGGGGAGCTGTTTTTT.

The chain employs TRBV6-1 and TRBJ1-5; D gene unclear. With 2 bases removed from V and 0 bases from J, the gap between germline ends came to 11 bases. Germline CDR1 is MNHNS and CDR2 is SASEGT. CDR3 length equals 16 residues. CDR3 residues: CASSEFSVISNQPQHF. The CDR3 DNA sequence: TGTGCCAGCAGTGAATTTTCAGTCATTAGCAATCAGCCCCAGCATTTT.

V gene TRBV10-1 combines with J gene TRBJ2-1, with TRBD2 identical over 8 bases. CDR3 length: 14 residues. CDR1 and CDR2 (germline): WNHNN, SYGVQD (reference sequence). J was trimmed by 6 bases and V by 8 bases; bases with no gene match: 9. The CDR3 loop is CASGPGGGINEQFF. CDR3 DNA: TGCGCCAGCGGCCCCGGCGGGGGGATCAATGAGCAGTTCTTC.

This rearrangement joins TRBV11-2 to TRBJ2-7; TRBD2 matches 8 bases. After removal of 4 bases from V and 6 bases from J, the junction contained 8 bases not matched to a gene. This CDR3 has 14 residues. Germline V gene data show CDR1 as SGHAT and CDR2 as FQNNGV. The CDR3 coding sequence is TGTGCCAGCAGCTCGCTCGGGCTAGCGGGCGAGCAGTACTTC. This encodes CASSSLGLAGEQYF.

This sequence joins TRBV7-2 and TRBJ2-7; D call uncertain. The CDR3 is made up of 14 amino acids. Trimming cost V 1 base and J 0 bases, with 7 bases left between them. Germline assignment: CDR1 SGHTA and CDR2 FQGNSA. The CDR3 reads CASSLERYSYEQYF. CDR3 bases: TGTGCCAGCAGCTTAGAACGGTACTCCTACGAGCAGTACTTC.

V usage is TRBV29-1 and J usage is TRBJ2-7; 7 bases agree with TRBD1. Germline V gives CDR1 SQVTM, CDR2 ANQGSEA. The CDR3 extends over 13 amino acids. V shed 4 bases and J 3 bases; nucleotides not matched to a gene: 6. The CDR3 loop is CSVGGTVGYEQYF. Here the CDR3 DNA reads TGCAGCGTTGGAGGGACAGTGGGCTACGAGCAGTACTTC.

The rearrangement links TRBV11-2 to TRBJ2-7; TRBD1 agrees at 11 bases. The CDR3 length is 16 residues. Germline V gene lookup returns CDR1 SGHAT and CDR2 FQNNGV. Trimming removed 5 bases from V and 6 bases from J; junction bases left unmatched: 12. The chain's CDR3 is CASSPDGGQGASEQYF. The CDR3 nucleotides read TGTGCCAGCAGCCCTGATGGAGGACAGGGGGCGAGCGAGCAGTACTTC.

This chain joins TRBV11-3 and TRBJ1-1, with TRBD1 as a possible D gene (5 bases). V was trimmed by 5 bases and J by 1 base, leaving 8 bases between them. The CDR3 extends over 13 amino acids. Germline V gene data show CDR1 as SGHNT and CDR2 as YENEEA. The CDR3: CASSMGGNTEAFF. CDR3 bases: TGTGCCAGCAGCATGGGGGGGAACACTGAAGCTTTCTTT. Full variable domain (remainder filled in from reference TRBV11-3 and TRBJ1-1): EAGVVQSPRYKIIEKKQPVAFWCNPISGHNTLYWYLQNLGQGPELLIRYENEEAVDDSQLPKDRFSAERLKGVDSTLKIQPAELGDSAVYLCASSMGGNTEAFFGQGTRLTVV.

There are a few counts of this clone. This rearrangement joins TRBV7-9 to TRBJ2-7, with 12 nucleotides matching TRBD2. V was clipped by 5 bases and J by 7 bases; unmatched bases: 9. Germline loops: CDR1 SEHNR, CDR2 FQNEAQ (reference sequence). This CDR3 has 15 residues. The CDR3 region is CASSRGALAGGEQYF. In DNA, the CDR3 is TGTGCCAGCAGCCGCGGGGCACTAGCGGGAGGTGAGCAGTACTTC.

Notes on this clone: Other DNA sequences of this sample code for an identical CDR3. V is TRBV24-1 and J is TRBJ2-1; 9 positions agree with TRBD2. Germline V gives CDR1 KGHDR, CDR2 SFDVKD. The junction had 7 bases not matched to a gene; V was cut back by 1 base and J by 7 bases. This CDR3 has 16 residues. This chain's CDR3 is CATSDLRREGGNEQFF. The CDR3 coding sequence is TGTGCCACCAGTGATTTACGGCGGGAGGGTGGGAATGAGCAGTTCTTC.

The chain employs TRBV11-2 and TRBJ1-6; 7 bases match TRBD1. This CDR3 comprises 16 residues. Germline CDR1 is SGHAT and CDR2 is FQNNGV. Trimming at V came to 2 bases and at J to 11 bases, leaving 12 bases not matched to a gene. The CDR3 DNA reads TGTGCCAGCAGCTTATTGACAGGGCAGAGTAGTCCACCCCTCCACTTT. Translated: CASSLLTGQSSPPLHF.

The J gene is TRBJ2-7, the V gene TRBV6-5; no clear D. The CDR3 has 12 residues. V lost 4 bases and J lost 5, with 9 bases in between. Germline V CDR1 and CDR2: MNHEY, SVGAGI. The CDR3 nucleotides read TGTGCCAGCAGTTCCTACCGGGACGAGCAGTACTTC. This gives the protein CASSSYRDEQYF.

This clone was picked up a small number of times. The CDR3 protein is CAISGGLAVQETQYF. The CDR3 DNA reads TGTGCCATCAGTGGGGGACTAGCGGTTCAAGAGACCCAGTACTTC. The genes are TRBV10-3 and TRBJ2-5, with TRBD2 matching over 11 bases. Germline-derived CDR1 and CDR2 are ENHRY and SYGVKD. V shed 4 bases, J shed 2 bases, and the junction held 3 bases outside the gene matches. CDR3 size: 15 residues.

The chain employs TRBV3-1 (or the pseudogene TRBV3-2) and TRBJ2-3, with a weak D call TRBD2 (5 bases). The CDR3 is made up of 17 amino acids. Per the germline V gene, CDR1 is LGHDT and CDR2 is YNNKEL (reference sequence). V lost 4 bases and J 0 bases, leaving 17 bases between the germline ends. The CDR3 spells CASSLGLVPLSTDTQYF. The CDR3, as DNA: TGTGCCAGCAGCCTCGGACTGGTCCCCCTTAGCACAGATACGCAGTATTTT.

This chain joins TRBV2 and TRBJ2-1, with 9 bases lining up with TRBD1. CDR3 length: 14 amino acids. V shed 4 bases, J shed 4 bases, and the junction held 2 bases outside the gene matches. Germline V gene lookup returns CDR1 SNHLY and CDR2 FYNNEI. CDR3 loop: CASSGQGVYNEQFF. For the CDR3, the DNA is TGTGCCAGCAGTGGACAGGGGGTTTACAATGAGCAGTTCTTC.

The count of this clone is one. J is TRBJ2-2 and V is TRBV2, with D possibly TRBD2 on 6 matching bases. This CDR3 is 12 amino acids long. The V gene's germline CDR1 is SNHLY and CDR2 FYNNEI. Trimming pared 5 bases from V and 10 bases from J, leaving 11 bases between. The CDR3 reads CASSWGEVELFF. The CDR3 DNA follows: TGTGCCAGCAGTTGGGGGGAAGTGGAGCTGTTTTTT.

The rearrangement joins TRBV7-3 to TRBJ2-7; 8 nucleotides line up with TRBD2. Unmatched junction bases numbered 5, after V lost 2 bases and J lost 2 bases. Germline CDR1 reads SGHTA; CDR2 reads FQGTGA. This CDR3 is 15 amino acids long. For the CDR3, the DNA is TGTGCCAGCAGCTTACAGAGCGGGAGCGCCTACGAGCAGTACTTC. Protein product: CASSLQSGSAYEQYF.

The CDR3 sequence is CASSPLSRTEAFF. The DNA for the CDR3 is TGTGCCAGCTCACCACTGTCGAGGACTGAAGCTTTCTTT. This chain connects TRBV18 to TRBJ1-1; D is undetermined. Germline lookup yields CDR1 KGHSH and CDR2 LQKENI. CDR3 length: 13 amino acids. The V end was cut by 1 base, the J end by 5 bases, with 8 bases between.

The chain uses TRBV15 and TRBJ1-4, with D uncertain. Germline V gene lookup returns CDR1 LNHNV and CDR2 YYDKDF (reference sequence). The CDR3 runs 14 residues. V dropped 3 bases and J dropped 2 bases, with 7 bases sitting between them. CDR3 region: CATSRLATNEKLFF. The CDR3 DNA follows: TGTGCCACCAGCAGGCTGGCTACTAATGAAAAACTGTTTTTT.